These T cell receptor beta chains were read from a single sample in a study of blood T cell repertoires in COVID-19. Only in-frame clones appear in the TCRdb table, and some are missing; sequencing was by immunoSEQ multiplex PCR. Among 130,000 or so clones, approximately 86% were seen once, and the ten largest hold more than 1.5%. Sequencing used peripheral blood. The origin of the receptors is a woman aged 60 to 75 with acute or convalescent COVID-19. Each CDR3 is given with its conserved first and last residue. A D gene is named only where the DNA matches it firmly. Not all rows give a size; the values are once, few, many and, for expanded clones, a class.

TGTGCCAGCAGCTTAAAGGGACATTATGGCTACACCTTC,CASSLKGHYGYTF,TRBV7-9,NA,TRBJ1-2,NA
TGTGCCAGCAGCGTAGGGCAAGCTGGAAACACCATATATTTT,CASSVGQAGNTIYF,TRBV9,NA,TRBJ1-3,NA
TGTGCCAGCAGCTTAAATCGGGGGGAGACCCAGTACTTC,CASSLNRGETQYF,TRBV7-3,NA,TRBJ2-5,NA
TGTGCCAGCAGACCCATACGCGGGCTAGCGGGGCTCGAGCAGTACTTC,CASRPIRGLAGLEQYF,TRBV4-2,NA,TRBJ2-7,TRBD2
TGTGCCAGCAGTTACTCGGCCAGGGGGGATCAGCCCCAGCATTTT,CASSYSARGDQPQHF,TRBV6-6,NA,TRBJ1-5,TRBD1
TGTGCCAGCAGCGGACTAGCGGGGGGAGAGACCCAGTACTTC,CASSGLAGGETQYF,TRBV11-2,few,TRBJ2-5,TRBD2
TGTGCCAGCCTGGCACCCACAGATGAAAAACTGTTTTTT,CASLAPTDEKLFF,TRBV18,NA,TRBJ1-4,NA
TGTGCCAGTAGTATAGCAGCGGGGAGCACCGGGGAGCTGTTTTTT,CASSIAAGSTGELFF,TRBV19,NA,TRBJ2-2,TRBD2
TGTGCCAGCAGCTTGGGGGAGGATCAGCCCCAGCATTTT,CASSLGEDQPQHF,TRBV7-3,NA,TRBJ1-5,NA
TGCGCCAGCAGCCAAGATCTACCAGGGGCGAATTCACCCCTCCACTTT,CASSQDLPGANSPLHF,TRBV4-1,NA,TRBJ1-6,NA
TGTGCCAGCAGGGAGCAACAGGGCTATGGCTACACCTTC,CASREQQGYGYTF,TRBV6-5,NA,TRBJ1-2,NA
TGTGCCAGCAGCTCAGGGGGGCCGAGGAGCACAGATACGCAGTATTTT,CASSSGGPRSTDTQYF,TRBV11-2,NA,TRBJ2-3,NA
TGTGCCAGTAGTATGGACAGATGGGACTACGAGCAGTACTTC,CASSMDRWDYEQYF,TRBV19,NA,TRBJ2-7,NA
TGCAGCGTTGGCCGGGACTCGAGTGAGCAGTTCTTC,CSVGRDSSEQFF,TRBV29-1,NA,TRBJ2-1,NA
TGTGCCAGCAGTTTCGGGGGGGGGACAGATACGCAGTATTTT,CASSFGGGTDTQYF,TRBV28,NA,TRBJ2-3,TRBD2
TGCGCCAGCAGCTTGGCCCAGGGGACGACAGGAGCAGATACGCAGTATTTT,CASSLAQGTTGADTQYF,TRBV5-1,once,TRBJ2-3,NA
TGTGCCAGCACCCAGACCCAGGTCCCCTACGAGCAGTACTTC,CASTQTQVPYEQYF,TRBV28,NA,TRBJ2-7,NA
TGTGCCAGCAGCCGGGAGGGGTCTAATAATTCACCCCTCCACTTT,CASSREGSNNSPLHF,TRBV5-5,NA,TRBJ1-6,NA
TGTGCCAGCAGCTTACAGGCAGGGGAGGGCTATGGCTACACCTTC,CASSLQAGEGYGYTF,TRBV7-9,once,TRBJ1-2,NA
TGTGCCAGCAGTACCTTTGGGGGGGCGAATGGCTACACCTTC,CASSTFGGANGYTF,TRBV6-5,NA,TRBJ1-2,NA
TGTGCCTGGGGGCGGGACAGGGGCTTAAATACGCAGTATTTT,CAWGRDRGLNTQYF,TRBV30,NA,TRBJ2-3,TRBD1
TGTGCCAGTAGCCTCCAGCGGGGGCTTGGAGAGACCCAGTACTTC,CASSLQRGLGETQYF,TRBV19,NA,TRBJ2-5,TRBD2
TGTGCCAGCAGTTTAACTACCCTGAAAGGACTGTTTTTT,CASSLTTLKGLFF,TRBV28,NA,TRBJ1-4,NA
TGCGCCAGCAGCCTGGGACTAGCGGGGGGGCAAGAGACCCAGTACTTC,CASSLGLAGGQETQYF,TRBV5-1,once,TRBJ2-5,TRBD2
TGTGCCAGCAGTTTTACAGGGGCCTACAATCAGCCCCAGCATTTT,CASSFTGAYNQPQHF,TRBV27,NA,TRBJ1-5,TRBD1
TGTGCCAGCAGCCCGGGACTAGTAGAGACCCAGTACTTC,CASSPGLVETQYF,TRBV3-1/TRBV3-2,NA,TRBJ2-5,TRBD2
TGTGCCAGCAGCCCCCGGTGGACAAATTCACCCCTCCACTTT,CASSPRWTNSPLHF,TRBV3-1/TRBV3-2,NA,TRBJ1-6,NA
TGTGCCAGCAGTTTAGGGTCGGGGGATTCACCCCTCCACTTT,CASSLGSGDSPLHF,TRBV6-4,NA,TRBJ1-6,NA
TGTGCCAGCAGCCAAGGCGGAGAGGGGACAGGGTCGTATTTT,CASSQGGEGTGSYF,TRBV3-1/TRBV3-2,NA,TRBJ2-3,TRBD1